Listed below are T cell receptor beta chains from one sample, sequenced in a study of neurological immune-mediated disorders. TCRdb used MiXCR to reprocess the 5' RACE reads, holding one entry per CDR3 protein. In the table there are tens of thousands of distinct CDR3 sequences, under 2.5% of which are singletons. The sequencing input was PBMCs. The receptor source for this set is a man between 50 and 59 years old with multiple sclerosis. CDR3s leave out the opening cysteine and the closing phenylalanine or tryptophan.

TRBV5-1,TRBJ2-1,ASSKTSSLLSYNEQF
TRBV5-6,TRBJ1-5,ASSPGLYSNQPQH
TRBV7-2,TRBJ2-1,ASSLGRAGGAYNEQF
TRBV10-3,TRBJ1-6,AEGSEENSTLN
TRBV6-4,TRBJ2-1,ARTRQSSYNEQF
TRBV7-2,TRBJ2-1,ASSLYGEQF
TRBV20-1,TRBJ2-1,SARRPGGYNEQF
TRBV30,TRBJ1-1,AWTGGGSEAF
TRBV20-1,TRBJ2-3,SAGSGGGVGTDTQY
TRBV7-2,TRBJ2-1,ASSFRQNNEQF
TRBV7-9,TRBJ1-1,ASSRPGKGRTEAF
TRBV6-6,TRBJ1-5,ASSAQRGNQPQH
TRBV18,TRBJ2-1,ASSFGRARRNEQF
TRBV7-6,TRBJ2-2,ASSYGQGPGELF
TRBV6-2/TRBV6-3,TRBJ1-4,ASSYSGRGGWKLF
TRBV4-3,TRBJ2-7,ASSQPGTPTYEQY
TRBV7-2,TRBJ2-7,ASSFRVRGRKSYEQY